These 26 T cell receptor beta chains came from one sample sequenced in a study of blood T cell repertoires in COVID-19. Here immunoSEQ multiplex PCR was the method, and the copy in TCRdb shows in-frame clones only, minus some. The sample has tens of thousands of clones; roughly 90% are singletons. Sequenced material: peripheral blood. The receptors shown here come from a human donor with active COVID-19. The donor label of this sample is uncertain.

This clone was detected only a few times. This rearrangement joins TRBV19 to TRBJ2-7; no firm D call. V lost 8 bases, J lost 2 bases, and 10 bases lay in between. CDR1 and CDR2 from the germline V gene are LNHDA and SQIVND (reference sequence). The CDR3 runs 12 residues. The CDR3 sequence is CASSTPAYEQYF. Written as DNA, the CDR3 is TGTGCCAGTTCGACACCAGCCTACGAGCAGTACTTC.

The J gene is TRBJ2-7, the V gene TRBV19, with TRBD1 matching over 8 bases. V dropped 5 bases and J dropped 3; count of bases not matched to a gene: 6. In germline, CDR1 is LNHDA, CDR2 SQIVND (reference sequence). The CDR3 contains 14 residues. The CDR3 nucleotides are TGTGCCAGTAGTCCCAGGACAGGGCTCTACGAGCAGTACTTC. Translation gives CASSPRTGLYEQYF.

J is TRBJ2-1 and V is TRBV5-1; 7 bases map to TRBD2. With V trimmed by 4 bases and J by 9 bases, 13 bases remained unmatched. The CDR3 runs 15 residues. The germline CDR1 and CDR2 sequences are SGHRS and YFSETQ. The CDR3 loop is CASSPTMGRVSEQFF. For the CDR3, the DNA is TGCGCCAGCAGCCCCACCATGGGGAGGGTGAGTGAGCAGTTCTTC.

The chain carries TRBV27 and TRBJ1-2, with D possibly matching TRBD1 (6 bases). V was pared by 3 bases and J by 4 bases, with 15 bases between. Germline CDR1 is MNHEY and CDR2 is SMNVEV (reference sequence). This CDR3 is built from 15 residues. The CDR3 coding sequence is TGTGCCAGCAGTTTCGGTCAGGGGATTTTCTATGGCTACACCTTC. It encodes CASSFGQGIFYGYTF.

The sample holds one count of this clone. The chain employs TRBV5-6 and TRBJ2-1; the D gene is possibly TRBD1 (9 bases). Germline CDR1 SGHDT, CDR2 YYEEEE. The CDR3 covers 15 residues. V dropped 4 bases and J dropped 3 bases, with 14 bases sitting between them. The CDR3 DNA follows: TGTGCCAGCAGCCGGGAGGGACAGGGCTACAATGAGCAGTTCTTC. Protein product: CASSREGQGYNEQFF.

As to this clone: In the same sample, other DNA sequences code for this CDR3. The rearrangement uses TRBV18 and TRBJ2-3, with TRBD2 identical over 11 bases. The germline CDR1 and CDR2 sequences are KGHSH and LQKENI. Trimming cost V 1 base and J 2 bases; bases outside gene matches: 2. This CDR3 has 16 residues. The CDR3 here is CASSPLAGGFTDTQYF. The CDR3 DNA sequence: TGTGCCAGCTCACCACTAGCGGGGGGGTTCACAGATACGCAGTATTTT.

The CDR3 loop is CAIKDGRQDGYTF. CDR3 coding DNA: TGTGCCATCAAGGACGGCAGACAGGATGGCTACACCTTC. The chain carries TRBV10-3 and TRBJ1-2, with D perhaps matching TRBD1 (6 bases). The ends were cut back, 7 bases at V and 6 bases at J, with 15 bases in the middle. The CDR3 consists of 13 residues. Germline V gives CDR1 ENHRY, CDR2 SYGVKD.

V and J are TRBV5-1 and TRBJ2-7, with D perhaps matching TRBD2 (6 bases). The CDR3 extends over 13 amino acids. V gave up 4 bases and J gave up 3 bases, with 11 bases separating them. CDR1 and CDR2 from the germline V gene are SGHRS and YFSETQ. The chain's CDR3 is CASSGGLDYEQYF. DNA of the CDR3: TGCGCCAGCAGCGGGGGGTTGGACTACGAGCAGTACTTC.

The rearrangement joins TRBV7-2 to TRBJ2-1; 8 bases are a match to TRBD1. V shed 5 bases and J 8 bases; nucleotides not matched to a gene: 11. Germline CDR1 is SGHTA and CDR2 is FQGNSA. The CDR3 contains 15 residues. The CDR3, as DNA: TGTGCCAGCAGCCCCTCCGTCGGACAGGGCTATGAGCAGTTCTTC. Its translation is CASSPSVGQGYEQFF.

Only a few counts were recorded for this clone. V is TRBV6-5 and J is TRBJ1-4, with D unresolved. V was pared by 7 bases and J by 3 bases, with 12 bases between. The CDR3 contains 14 residues. Germline V lookup: CDR1 MNHEY, CDR2 SVGAGI. The CDR3 loop is CASKITGSNEKLFF. The CDR3 DNA is TGTGCCAGCAAGATAACCGGGTCTAATGAAAAACTGTTTTTT.

The chain uses TRBV7-2 and TRBJ2-3, with 13 bases matching TRBD2. Trimming cost V 5 bases and J 4 bases; bases outside gene matches: 3. The CDR3 runs 15 residues. CDR1 and CDR2 (germline): SGHTA, FQGNSA. CDR3 sequence reads: CASSRLAGGPDTQYF. In DNA form, the CDR3 reads TGTGCCAGCAGCAGACTAGCGGGGGGACCAGATACGCAGTATTTT.

This rearrangement joins TRBV19 to TRBJ2-1, with TRBD2 matching 12 bases. The V gene end was trimmed by 5 bases and the J gene end by 6 bases; junction bases not matched to a gene: 8. The CDR3 is made up of 16 amino acids. Germline V gives CDR1 LNHDA, CDR2 SQIVND (reference sequence). In DNA form, the CDR3 reads TGTGCCAGTAGTCCTCTGCGGACTAGCGGGGTCAATGAGCAGTTCTTC. Translation gives CASSPLRTSGVNEQFF.

This sequence joins TRBV5-6 and TRBJ1-1, with unresolved D. Germline loops: CDR1 SGHDT, CDR2 YYEEEE. Trimming shortened V by 4 bases and J by 7 bases, and 17 bases separated the two germline ends. This CDR3 comprises 14 residues. The CDR3 bases are TGTGCCAGCAGCCCCGCCCATAGAGCTAGTGAAGCTTTCTTT. It codes for CASSPAHRASEAFF.

The DNA of the CDR3 is TGTGCCAGCAGCCTCGCTAGCGGGGGGGCCTACAATGAGCAGTTCTTC. Its translation is CASSLASGGAYNEQFF. This sequence joins TRBV7-3 and TRBJ2-1; 12 bases agree with TRBD2. J gave up 2 bases and V 5 bases, and 4 bases lay outside the gene matches. The CDR3 is made up of 16 amino acids. Germline V gene sequence: CDR1 SGHTA, CDR2 FQGTGA.

V usage is TRBV5-1 and J usage is TRBJ2-7; 16 bases map to TRBD2. CDR1 is SGHRS and CDR2 is YFSETQ in the germline V gene. V gave up 0 bases and J gave up 4 bases; unmatched junction bases: 4. This CDR3 is 17 amino acids long. CDR3 region: CASSLAGTSGGAYEQYF. The DNA for the CDR3 is TGCGCCAGCAGCTTGGCCGGGACTAGCGGGGGGGCGTACGAGCAGTACTTC.

This clone appeared a single time. In DNA, the CDR3 is TGTGCCAGCAGCCAAACAGACCTCTCTGGAAACACCATATATTTT. It yields the protein CASSQTDLSGNTIYF. The V gene is TRBV3-1 (or the pseudogene TRBV3-2), the J gene TRBJ1-3; no clear D. V dropped 2 bases and J dropped 0 bases, with 8 bases sitting between them. The CDR3 has 15 residues. Germline-derived CDR1 and CDR2 are LGHDT and YNNKEL (reference sequence).

The chain recombines TRBV12-3 or TRBV12-4 with TRBJ1-2; 7 bases line up with TRBD1. V shed 5 bases and J 4 bases; nucleotides not matched to a gene: 4. The CDR3 spans 13 residues. CDR3 nucleotides: TGTGCCAGCAGTCCTTCAGGGGGCTATGGCTACACCTTC. The encoded protein is CASSPSGGYGYTF.

The chain carries TRBV28 and TRBJ1-6; D unclear. This CDR3 contains 13 residues. V was shortened by 7 bases and J by 9 bases, with 13 bases between the two germline ends. Germline assignment: CDR1 MDHEN and CDR2 SYDVKM. CDR3 nucleotides: TGTGCCAGCACCCCCTTCGAGGCTTCACCCCTCCACTTT. It specifies CASTPFEASPLHF.

This clone showed up just once. The chain couples TRBV5-4 to TRBJ1-3; perhaps TRBD1 as D (6 bases). The CDR3 has 15 amino acids. Trimming stripped 4 bases from V and 2 bases from J, with 13 bases between. Germline CDR1 and CDR2: SGHNT and YYREEE (reference sequence). CDR3 in amino acids: CASSLDRSPGNTIYF. DNA for the CDR3: TGTGCCAGCAGCCTAGACAGGTCCCCTGGAAACACCATATATTTT.

The rearrangement uses TRBV6-5 and TRBJ1-5, with 9 positions matching TRBD1. Germline values: CDR1 MNHEY, CDR2 SVGAGI. The CDR3 totals 15 residues. Trimming removed 5 bases from V and 4 bases from J; junction bases left unmatched: 6. For the CDR3, the DNA is TGTGCCAGCAGTACCCGGGACAGGGAAAATCAGCCCCAGCATTTT. Its protein product is CASSTRDRENQPQHF.

V gene TRBV5-1 combines with J gene TRBJ2-7; 12 bases line up with TRBD2. Germline lookup yields CDR1 SGHRS and CDR2 YFSETQ. J lost 6 bases, V lost 0 bases, and 4 bases had no gene match. The CDR3 runs 15 residues. CDR3 nucleotides: TGCGCCAGCAGCTTGGAGGGGACTAGCGGGCCCGAGCAGTACTTC. Translation gives CASSLEGTSGPEQYF.

This clone was detected only a few times. This chain joins TRBV5-1 and TRBJ1-2, with 9 bases that match TRBD1. J gave up 6 bases and V 3 bases, and 6 bases lay outside the gene matches. The CDR3 sequence is 14 residues long. CDR1 is SGHRS and CDR2 is YFSETQ in the germline V gene. CDR3 sequence (DNA): TGCGCCAGCAGCTCCACCGGGACAGGGAATGGCTACACCTTC. It yields the protein CASSSTGTGNGYTF.

V usage is TRBV2 and J usage is TRBJ2-7; a possible D gene is TRBD2 (5 bases). The CDR3 contains 13 residues. V was cut by 5 bases and J by 6 bases, with 14 bases left in between. The germline V gene encodes CDR1 SNHLY and CDR2 FYNNEI. In nucleotides, the CDR3 is TGTGCCAGCAGTTTGGACTTGAGCCGCGAGCAGTACTTC. The encoded protein is CASSLDLSREQYF.

This chain links TRBV5-1 with TRBJ2-2, with D perhaps matching TRBD1 (5 bases). The CDR3 is 16 amino acids. The germline V and J ends were trimmed by 1 base and 2 bases, with 12 bases remaining between them. In germline, CDR1 is SGHRS, CDR2 YFSETQ. The CDR3 region is CASSLKGVGNTGELFF. The DNA of the CDR3 is TGCGCCAGCAGCTTGAAAGGGGTGGGAAACACCGGGGAGCTGTTTTTT.

The CDR3 DNA is TGTGCCAGCAGTTACCTGGGGGCAGGAAACACCATATATTTT. Translation: CASSYLGAGNTIYF. This sequence joins TRBV6-2 or TRBV6-3 and TRBJ1-3; D perhaps matches TRBD1 (6 bases). Germline loops: CDR1 MNHEY, CDR2 SVGEGT. Trimming stripped 2 bases from V and 4 bases from J, with 9 bases between. The CDR3 covers 14 residues.

The chain is built from TRBV19 and TRBJ2-7, with 9 nucleotides matching TRBD1. The trim removed 3 bases at V and 3 bases at J, leaving 3 bases unmatched. CDR1 LNHDA and CDR2 SQIVND come from the germline V gene (reference sequence). The CDR3 has 14 amino acids. The CDR3 reads CASSMMDRGYEQYF. CDR3 coding DNA: TGTGCCAGTAGTATGATGGACAGGGGCTACGAGCAGTACTTC.